The entry below describes one T cell receptor beta chain. The sample originates from a study of OX40 agonist ivuxolimab in advanced cancers. Generated by immunoSEQ multiplex PCR, the TCRdb table keeps only in-frame clones and is missing some. The sample yields approximately 70,000 clones, 85% seen once. The CDR3 contains 16 residues. J gave up 7 bases and V 5 bases, and 13 bases lay outside the gene matches. Germline V lookup: CDR1 LNHDA, CDR2 SQIVND (reference sequence). The sample consisted of CD4+ or CD8+ T cells sorted from blood, taken in a trial of the OX40 agonist ivuxolimab. This sequence was found in an adult with an advanced solid tumor such as melanoma, head and neck, liver or kidney cancer. The chain links TRBV19 to TRBJ1-5; the match to TRBD1 covers 8 bases. Written as DNA, the CDR3 is TGTGCCAGTAGTGCAACAGGGGGGCGGACGATCCAGCCCCAGCATTTT. Translation gives CASSATGGRTIQPQHF.